Included here is one T cell receptor beta chain sequence, with context. Its target is unknown. The sample comes from a study of cytomegalovirus exposure and HLA in healthy donors. Broader study findings: Reports indicate that TCR beta sequences accurately predicted the HLA-A and HLA-B alleles of most subjects. Per published reports, the classifier diagnosed cytomegalovirus status with high specificity and sensitivity. A previous analysis found most TCR beta V segments productive roughly 90% or roughly 30% of the time.

It was with 60 Vbeta and 13 Jbeta primers that the PCR ran. TCRdb keeps only in-frame clones here, not all; method: immunoSEQ multiplex PCR. Listed are around 130,000 clones; roughly 1.6% falls within the top ten. CDR3 length: 14 residues. Trimming cost V 2 bases and J 0 bases, with 6 bases left between them. The germline V gene has CDR1 SGHRS and CDR2 YFSETQ. Sequencing input: PBMCs. The sequence was obtained from a woman in her thirties or forties in good health and CMV-seronegative. This rearrangement joins TRBV5-1 to TRBJ2-1; TRBD1 is a possible D gene (6 bases). The CDR3 DNA reads as TGCGCCAGCAGCTTACAGGGCTCCTACAATGAGCAGTTCTTC. Protein: CASSLQGSYNEQFF.